The clone carrying this TCR beta chain occurred many times. The antigen is unknown. Trimming removed 2 bases from V and 5 bases from J, with 12 bases in between. The CDR3 extends over 14 amino acids. Germline V CDR1 and CDR2: SEHNR, FQNEAQ (reference sequence). Synthesis of cDNA was performed by 5'RACE using 10-nucleotide random UMIs. TCRdb ran MiXCR on the 5' RACE reads and lists one entry per CDR3 protein. The sample yields around 100,000 distinct CDR3 sequences, about 10% seen once. Time point described: longitudinal time-point 3. Unsorted libraries were generated from 2 million PBMCs. These cells had been stored in RNAlater at -80 C. The data derive from a study of neurological immune-mediated disorders. Study conclusions and caveats: The most TCR clonal expansion was seen in HTLV-1-associated myelopathy, and the least was seen in multiple sclerosis, which fell below healthy controls. None of the CDR3 amino acid sequences of expanded clones were shared across subjects, and this suggested private repertoires in all groups.

This chain uses TRBV7-9 with TRBJ1-1, with a possible D match to TRBD1 (5 bases). The sequenced sample consisted of PBMCs. This clonotype was sampled from a female donor with HTLV-1-associated myelopathy (HAM/TSP). CDR3 residues: CASSLQGGGTEAFF. In DNA, the CDR3 is TGTGCCAGCAGCTTACAGGGAGGTGGGACTGAAGCTTTCTTT.